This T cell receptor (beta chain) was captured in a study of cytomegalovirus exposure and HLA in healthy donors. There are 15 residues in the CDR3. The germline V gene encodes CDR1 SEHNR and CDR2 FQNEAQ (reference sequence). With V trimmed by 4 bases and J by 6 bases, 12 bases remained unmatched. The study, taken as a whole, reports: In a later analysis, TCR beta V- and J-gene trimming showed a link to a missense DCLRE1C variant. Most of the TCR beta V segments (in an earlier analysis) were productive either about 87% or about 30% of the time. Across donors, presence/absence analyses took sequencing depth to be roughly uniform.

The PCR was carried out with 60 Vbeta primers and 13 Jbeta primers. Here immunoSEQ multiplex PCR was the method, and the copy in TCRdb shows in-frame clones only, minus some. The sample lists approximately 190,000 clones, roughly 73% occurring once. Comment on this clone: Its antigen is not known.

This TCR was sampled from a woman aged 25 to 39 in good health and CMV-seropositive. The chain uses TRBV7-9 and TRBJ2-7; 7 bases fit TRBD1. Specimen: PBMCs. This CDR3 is CASSSEGKGASEQYF. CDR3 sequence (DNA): TGTGCCAGCAGCTCCGAGGGAAAGGGGGCGAGCGAGCAGTACTTC.